This is a list of T cell receptor beta chains from one sample in a study of memory CD4+ T cells and cytomegalovirus serostatus. Repertoires were generated with immunoSEQ multiplex PCR, while TCRdb's copy carries only in-frame clones and drops some. The sample shows about 42,000 clones, around 72% of them seen only once. The specimen sequenced was memory CD4+ T cells from blood. The source is an adult in good health and CMV-seronegative. CDR3s include the opening cysteine and the closing phenylalanine or tryptophan. A D gene is named only where the DNA matches it firmly. Size is stated for part of the rows, as once, few or many counts, or as a class when the clone is expanded.

clone size	V gene	J gene	CDR3 length	D gene	CDR3 DNA	CDR3 protein
NA	TRBV6-6	TRBJ1-1	14	TRBD1	TGTGCCAGCAGTCCAGGACAGGGGTGGACTGAAGCTTTCTTT	CASSPGQGWTEAFF
once	TRBV7-6	TRBJ2-3	13	NA	TGTGCCAGCAGCTCTAGCAGGTCAGATACGCAGTATTTT	CASSSSRSDTQYF
NA	TRBV6-5	TRBJ1-1	15	TRBD1	TGTGCCAGCAGTCAGGGACAGGGAAGGAACACTGAAGCTTTCTTT	CASSQGQGRNTEAFF
once	TRBV27	TRBJ2-2	17	TRBD1	TGTGCCAGCAGTCCGCGACCGGGACAGGGTTACACCGGGGAGCTGTTTTTT	CASSPRPGQGYTGELFF
NA	TRBV14	TRBJ1-1	14	NA	TGTGCCAGCAGCCAATTTGGCAGTAACACTGAAGCTTTCTTT	CASSQFGSNTEAFF
NA	TRBV19	TRBJ2-2	13	NA	TGTGCCAGTAGTAAGGGGGAGGCCGGGGAGCTGTTTTTT	CASSKGEAGELFF
NA	TRBV7-6	TRBJ2-6	13	NA	TGTGCCAGCAGCTTGCCCCCGGCCAACGTCCTGACTTTC	CASSLPPANVLTF
NA	TRBV4-1	TRBJ1-4	16	NA	TGCGCCAGCAGCCAAGATCTCGGCGGGAGAATGGGAAAACTGTTTTTT	CASSQDLGGRMGKLFF
NA	TRBV7-9	TRBJ2-7	12	NA	TGTGCCAGCAGCTATGGGGTGGGCGAGCAGTACTTC	CASSYGVGEQYF
few	TRBV5-4	TRBJ1-2	12	NA	TGTGCCAGCAGCTATTCCAGGGGAGGCTACACCTTC	CASSYSRGGYTF
NA	TRBV10-2	TRBJ2-1	15	TRBD2	TGCGCCAGCAGTGGGACTAGCGGGGGGGGGAGTGAGCAGTTCTTC	CASSGTSGGGSEQFF
NA	TRBV9	TRBJ2-7	13	TRBD2	TGTGCCAGCAGCGCTCCCGGGAGGTACGAGCAGTACTTC	CASSAPGRYEQYF
NA	TRBV28	TRBJ1-2	14	NA	TGTGCCAGCAGAGACAGTGGTAGCACTTATGGCTACACCTTC	CASRDSGSTYGYTF
NA	TRBV5-4	TRBJ2-3	15	NA	TGTGCCAGCAGCTTAGGAGGGGGGCGCACAGATACGCAGTATTTT	CASSLGGGRTDTQYF
NA	TRBV28	TRBJ2-7	13	TRBD1	TGTGCCAGCCGGGACAGGGGGGGCTACGAGCAGTACTTC	CASRDRGGYEQYF
NA	TRBV29-1	TRBJ1-2	11	NA	TGCAGCGTTGGGGGGCAAGGTGGCTACACCTTC	CSVGGQGGYTF
few	TRBV4-1	TRBJ1-1	17	NA	TGCGCCAGCAGCCGAATATCGATTATCCACCGGGACACTGAAGCTTTCTTT	CASSRISIIHRDTEAFF
NA	TRBV29-1	TRBJ1-2	14	TRBD1	TGCAGCGTTGAAGTCGGACAGGGGGCGGGGGGCTACACCTTC	CSVEVGQGAGGYTF
NA	TRBV5-6	TRBJ2-5	17	NA	TGTGCCAGCAGCTTGTTTCGGACAACCGGGAGCGGGGAGACCCAGTACTTC	CASSLFRTTGSGETQYF
NA	TRBV10-3	TRBJ1-3	14	NA	TGTGCCATCGCAGACGGATCCTCTGGAAACACCATATATTTT	CAIADGSSGNTIYF
NA	TRBV7-8	TRBJ2-5	16	NA	TGTGCCAGCAGCTTAGATCGGGGAAACCACCAAGAGACCCAGTACTTC	CASSLDRGNHQETQYF
NA	TRBV29-1	TRBJ2-1	14	NA	TGCAGCGTTGGATGGCAGGGAGGCTACAATGAGCAGTTCTTC	CSVGWQGGYNEQFF
NA	TRBV7-2	TRBJ2-3	17	TRBD2	TGTGCCAGCAGCTTAAGACTAGCGGTGACTAGCACAGATACGCAGTATTTT	CASSLRLAVTSTDTQYF
NA	TRBV7-2	TRBJ1-3	15	TRBD1	TGTGCCAGCAGCTCCCAGGGGGCAGCTGGAAACACCATATATTTT	CASSSQGAAGNTIYF
NA	TRBV28	TRBJ1-1	13	NA	TGTGCCAGCAGAGGGGTTTTGAACACTGAAGCTTTCTTT	CASRGVLNTEAFF
NA	TRBV4-2	TRBJ1-3	18	TRBD1	TGTGCCAGCAGCCAAGACGAGGTGACAGGGGTCTCTGGAAACACCATATATTTT	CASSQDEVTGVSGNTIYF
NA	TRBV30	TRBJ1-3	15	TRBD1	TGTGCCTGGAGTACCACAGGGGGCGGTGGAAACACCATATATTTT	CAWSTTGGGGNTIYF
NA	TRBV30	TRBJ1-2	15	NA	TGTGCCTGGACCGAACAGGCCTTAGCTAACTATGGCTACACCTTC	CAWTEQALANYGYTF
NA	TRBV29-1	TRBJ2-5	11	NA	TGCAGCGTTGAGGTAGAACAGACCCAGTACTTC	CSVEVEQTQYF
NA	TRBV5-1	TRBJ1-1	15	NA	TGCGCCAGCAGCTTGAGGCCAGCCCCGAACACTGAAGCTTTCTTT	CASSLRPAPNTEAFF
NA	TRBV12-5	TRBJ1-2	12	NA	TGTGCTAGTGGTTTGGAAGGACAGTCCTACACCTTC	CASGLEGQSYTF
NA	TRBV11-2	TRBJ2-1	13	NA	TGTGCCAGCAGCTTCATCGGGGGTAGTGAGCAGTTCTTC	CASSFIGGSEQFF
NA	TRBV2	TRBJ1-1	15	NA	TGTGCCAGCAGGAGGACAGCCGGTTTAGTGTCGATAGCTTTCTTT	CASRRTAGLVSIAFF
NA	TRBV2	TRBJ2-7	15	TRBD1	TGTGCCAGCAGTGAACCGACAGGGACAAGCTACGAGCAGTACTTC	CASSEPTGTSYEQYF